The source of this TCR beta chain is a study of monozygotic twins with inflammatory bowel disease. Whole-study findings and limits: Some repertoire variability may stem from patients' differing immunosuppressive treatments. Healthy twins shared more clonotypes with others than IBD patients, most markedly active ones.

TCRdb reprocessed the 5' RACE reads, with one entry per CDR3 protein and no DNA. The sample data list approximately 330,000 distinct CDR3 sequences. Whole-blood total RNA was extracted without T cell sorting. CDR3 length equals 14 residues. From germline, CDR1 is MNHEY and CDR2 SVGEGT. Concerning this clonotype itself: The antigen is undetermined.

Material: blood. This sequence originates from a human donor with ulcerative colitis or Crohn's disease, or a healthy co-twin of an affected twin (not recorded which). The gene calls are TRBV6-2 or TRBV6-3 and TRBJ1-2; TCRdb picks TRBD1, but there is no DNA to check that call. The CDR3 loop reads CASARDTGDYGYTF.